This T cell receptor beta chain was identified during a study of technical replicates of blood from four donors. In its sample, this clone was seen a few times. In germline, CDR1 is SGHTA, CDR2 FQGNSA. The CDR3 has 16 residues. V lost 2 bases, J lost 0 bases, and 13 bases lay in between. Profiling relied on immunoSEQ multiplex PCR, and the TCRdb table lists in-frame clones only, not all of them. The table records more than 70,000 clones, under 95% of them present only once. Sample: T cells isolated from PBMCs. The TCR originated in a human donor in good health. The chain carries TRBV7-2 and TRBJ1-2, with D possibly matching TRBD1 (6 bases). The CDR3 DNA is TGTGCCAGCAGCTTAATGCAGGGGAGCTCTAACTATGGCTACACCTTC. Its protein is CASSLMQGSSNYGYTF.